Given below is one T cell receptor (beta chain) in context. Per the original methods: How many nucleated cells were present was estimated from reference gene primer amplification. TCRdb's table, derived via immunoSEQ multiplex PCR, lists solely in-frame clones and lacks some. V and J calls plus clone size are reproduced from that table; the DNA served to infer D and trimming. There are 150,000 to 200,000 clones in the sample; 79% occur only once, and 7% to 10% lies in the top ten. The entry originates in a study of blood T cell repertoires in COVID-19. Across the study: Samples taken during acute and convalescent COVID-19 were collected in the United States, Italy and Spain. PBMCs, B-cell-depleted T cells, or T cells provided the cDNA or gDNA that made up the material.

Germline V lookup: CDR1 ENHRY, CDR2 SYGVKD. The CDR3 has 13 amino acids. The V and J ends lost 4 bases and 5 bases respectively, with 11 bases between them. Enrollment of patients from Seattle took place during active infection, with longitudinal follow-up. The clonotype originates from a woman aged 60-70 years with COVID-19, enrolled during active disease. The chain has TRBV10-3 and TRBJ2-5; no clear D gene. Sequencing was performed on peripheral blood. The CDR3 DNA reads TGTGCCATCAGTGTAAGAGTGGAGGAGACCCAGTACTTC. Residues: CAISVRVEETQYF.